Sequencing of this TCR beta chain was carried out in a study of T cells in Graves' hyperthyroidism and ophthalmopathy. There are 14 residues in the CDR3. V shed 3 bases and J 4 bases; nucleotides not matched to a gene: 5. The germline V gene has CDR1 ENHRY and CDR2 SYGVKD. This clonotype has ten or more counts. Researchers amplified the TCR beta CDR3 regions from RNA transcripts. A set of HTBI primers served as the primers for a first-round RT-PCR of the TCR CDR3. TCRdb fed the multiplex PCR reads into MiXCR, producing one record per CDR3 protein. The table records about 520,000 distinct CDR3 sequences, around a quarter of them present only once.

The sequenced sample was blood. This sequence joins TRBV10-3 and TRBJ1-1; 7 bases fit TRBD1. The clonotype originates from a woman younger than 45 with Graves' ophthalmopathy. The CDR3 reads CAISDNRGRTEAFF. The DNA for the CDR3 is TGTGCCATCAGTGACAACAGGGGTCGCACTGAAGCTTTCTTT.